The 26 T cell receptor beta chains given below trace back to one sample, sequenced in a study of CD8 T cells in ankylosing spondylitis. MiXCR, applied by TCRdb to the 5' RACE reads, yields one record per CDR3 protein. This table has 110,000 to 150,000 distinct CDR3 sequences, roughly 8% appearing once. Material: synovial fluid, either unsorted or a sorted T cell fraction (not recorded which). Receptors originate from a male donor with ankylosing spondylitis.

This clonotype came up many times. The rearrangement links TRBV12-3 or TRBV12-4 to TRBJ1-5; D perhaps matches TRBD1 (5 bases). The CDR3 has 14 amino acids. Trimming stripped 6 bases from V and 3 bases from J, with 12 bases between. CDR3: CASRAQGYNQPQHF. The CDR3 nucleotides are TGTGCCAGCAGGGCTCAGGGTTACAATCAGCCCCAGCATTTT.

The chain has TRBV9 and TRBJ1-3; D is unclear. The CDR3 loop spans 12 amino acids. V shed 3 bases and J shed 3 bases, with 4 bases lying between them. Germline V CDR1 and CDR2: SGDLS, YYNGEE. CDR3 in amino acids: CASSAIGNTIYF. CDR3 in DNA: TGTGCCAGCAGCGCTATTGGAAACACCATATATTTT.

J is TRBJ2-7 and V is TRBV20-1, with D perhaps matching TRBD1 (6 bases). Germline CDR1 DFQATT, CDR2 SNEGSKA (reference sequence). The CDR3 length is 13 residues. The ends were cut back, 3 bases at V and 3 bases at J, with 12 bases in the middle. The CDR3 sequence: CSARTGFSYEQYF. DNA of the CDR3: TGCAGTGCTAGGACAGGTTTCAGCTACGAGCAGTACTTC.

This clonotype showed up many times. The CDR3 bases are TGTGCCACCAGCAGGGGTTTTAGCACAGATACGCAGTATTTT. Residues: CATSRGFSTDTQYF. The V call is TRBV15, the J call TRBJ2-3; D remains unclear. The ends were cut back, 3 bases at V and 0 bases at J, with 7 bases in the middle. The length of the CDR3 is 14 residues. Germline loops: CDR1 LNHNV, CDR2 YYDKDF (reference sequence).

The sample holds many counts of this clonotype. The chain has TRBV29-1 and TRBJ1-5; D gene unclear. CDR1 is SQVTM and CDR2 is ANQGSEA in the germline V gene. The ends were cut back, 5 bases at V and 4 bases at J, with 12 bases in the middle. The CDR3 has 13 amino acids. For the CDR3, the DNA is TGCAGCGTTAAAATGGATGGTAATCAGCCCCAGCATTTT. Translation gives CSVKMDGNQPQHF.

In its sample, this clonotype was seen many times. J is TRBJ2-1 and V is TRBV7-2; 15 nucleotides agree with TRBD2. This CDR3 has 16 residues. After removal of 6 bases from V and 8 bases from J, the junction contained 8 bases not matched to a gene. The germline gives CDR1 SGHTA, CDR2 FQGNSA. The CDR3 loop reads CASRKPGTSGRYEQFF. CDR3 DNA: TGTGCCAGCAGGAAACCCGGGACTAGCGGGAGGTATGAGCAGTTCTTC.

The chain uses TRBV2 and TRBJ2-7; TRBD1 is a possible D gene (6 bases). V gave up 8 bases and J gave up 0 bases, with 11 bases separating them. CDR1 and CDR2 (germline): SNHLY, FYNNEI. The CDR3 runs 13 residues. The CDR3 DNA follows: TGTGCCAGCGGGGACACCAACTCCTACGAGCAGTACTTC. Amino acid sequence: CASGDTNSYEQYF.

This clonotype showed up many times. The chain is built from TRBV28 and TRBJ1-2; D gene uncertain. V lost 5 bases, J lost 3 bases, and 13 bases lay in between. Germline V lookup: CDR1 MDHEN, CDR2 SYDVKM. The CDR3 has 14 amino acids. The CDR3 DNA reads TGTGCCAGCAGTGGCGGGTCGATCCACTATGGCTACACCTTC. The encoded protein is CASSGGSIHYGYTF.

The chain has TRBV3-1 and TRBJ1-1; no reliable D call. The V gene lost 1 base and the J gene lost 4 bases, with 7 bases spanning the gap. The germline V gene encodes CDR1 LGHDT and CDR2 YNNKEL (reference sequence). The CDR3 length is 13 residues. The CDR3 protein is CASSQVVLTEAFF. The CDR3 coding sequence is TGTGCCAGCAGCCAAGTCGTTCTCACTGAAGCTTTCTTT.

The rearrangement uses TRBV24-1 and TRBJ2-7; a possible D gene is TRBD2 (6 bases). The CDR3 length is 14 residues. Trimming removed 10 bases at V and 1 base at J, with 16 bases between. CDR1 and CDR2 from the germline V gene are KGHDR and SFDVKD. The CDR3 loop reads CATSPSRGSYEQYF. As DNA, the CDR3 is TGTGCCACGAGTCCCAGCCGGGGGTCCTACGAGCAGTACTTC.

The chain links TRBV28 to TRBJ2-1, with TRBD2 matching 7 bases. The V and J ends lost 7 bases and 8 bases, in that order; junction bases with no gene match: 14. The CDR3 is 15 residues long. The V gene's germline CDR1 is MDHEN and CDR2 SYDVKM. Here the CDR3 reads CASIVSSGPRHEQFF. CDR3 sequence (DNA): TGTGCCAGCATAGTTTCTAGCGGACCCAGGCATGAGCAGTTCTTC.

This clonotype occurred a few times. The CDR3 DNA sequence: TGTGCCAGCAGTCCGCCCAACACTGAAGCTTTCTTT. This sequence encodes CASSPPNTEAFF. The chain carries TRBV25-1 and TRBJ1-1; D is uncertain. V was clipped by 5 bases and J by 2 bases, with 6 bases between them. Germline loops: CDR1 MGHDK, CDR2 SYGVNS. The CDR3 is 12 amino acids.

This chain links TRBV5-1 with TRBJ2-5, with 7 bases matching TRBD2. Germline values: CDR1 SGHRS, CDR2 YFSETQ. The ends lost 5 bases at V and 3 bases at J; junction bases unmatched: 4. The CDR3 totals 13 residues. The CDR3 DNA reads TGCGCCAGCAGTCCTAGCGGTAAAGAGACCCAGTACTTC. Amino acid sequence: CASSPSGKETQYF. Looking up the rest from reference TRBV5-1 and TRBJ2-5 gives the full variable domain: KAGVTQTPRYLIKTRGQQVTLSCSPISGHRSVSWYQQTPGQGLQFLFEYFSETQRNKGNFPGRFSGRQFSNSRSEMNVSTLELGDSALYLCASSPSGKETQYFGPGTRLLVL.

This rearrangement joins TRBV5-6 to TRBJ2-1; 10 nucleotides agree with TRBD1. Germline lookup yields CDR1 SGHDT and CDR2 YYEEEE. J was trimmed by 8 bases and V by 2 bases; bases with no gene match: 7. The CDR3 extends over 15 amino acids. The CDR3 reads CASSLGTGVWDEQFF. The CDR3, as DNA: TGTGCCAGCAGCTTAGGGACAGGGGTATGGGATGAGCAGTTCTTC.

The table lists this clonotype with many counts. J is TRBJ2-2 and V is TRBV5-1; possibly TRBD2 for D (5 bases). The CDR3 extends over 15 amino acids. Per the germline V gene, CDR1 is SGHRS and CDR2 is YFSETQ. Deletions cut 1 base from V and 4 bases from J, with 11 bases between. In nucleotides, the CDR3 is TGCGCCAGCAGCTTGATTACGGGAACCACCGGGGAGCTGTTTTTT. Translating it yields CASSLITGTTGELFF.

This clonotype came up a few times. Written as DNA, the CDR3 is TGTGCCAGCAGCTTAGGGCTATTGAATGAGCAGTTCTTC. This sequence encodes CASSLGLLNEQFF. The chain employs TRBV7-9 and TRBJ2-1; D ambiguous. Germline V CDR1 and CDR2: SEHNR, FQNEAQ (reference sequence). The CDR3 has 13 residues. V dropped 1 base and J dropped 7 bases, with 8 bases sitting between them.

A few counts support this clonotype. This chain connects TRBV27 to TRBJ1-3; possible D gene TRBD1, 5 bases. Germline CDR1 and CDR2: MNHEY and SMNVEV (reference sequence). The V end lost 11 bases, the J end lost 2 bases, and 13 bases lay between the germline ends. The CDR3 covers 13 residues. CDR3 residues: CAAGPVTGNTIYF. CDR3 DNA sequence: TGTGCCGCGGGACCTGTTACTGGAAACACCATATATTTT.

V is TRBV7-2 and J is TRBJ2-5; TRBD2 matches 9 bases. The CDR3 is 14 amino acids. Germline V gene data show CDR1 as SGHTA and CDR2 as FQGNSA. With V trimmed by 4 bases and J by 4 bases, 4 bases remained unmatched. This CDR3 is CASSSLAGLETQYF. The CDR3 DNA sequence: TGTGCCAGCAGCTCCCTAGCGGGGTTAGAGACCCAGTACTTC.

This clonotype has at least ten counts. The chain is built from TRBV11-2 and TRBJ2-1, with TRBD2 identical over 14 bases. After removal of 5 bases from V and 6 bases from J, the junction contained 6 bases not matched to a gene. CDR1 and CDR2 from the germline V gene are SGHAT and FQNNGV. The CDR3 runs 16 residues. This CDR3 is CASSPGGLAGVNEQFF. CDR3 coding DNA: TGTGCCAGCAGCCCAGGGGGACTAGCGGGAGTCAATGAGCAGTTCTTC.

This clonotype has ten or more counts. The chain joins TRBV7-2 to TRBJ2-5; 7 nucleotides agree with TRBD1. Germline lookup yields CDR1 SGHTA and CDR2 FQGNSA. V trimming: 5 bases; J trimming: 6 bases; junction bases outside the gene matches: 6. The CDR3 totals 13 residues. The CDR3 bases are TGTGCCAGCAGCCCCAGGGGGTTTCAGACCCAGTACTTC. The encoded protein is CASSPRGFQTQYF.

This clonotype came up a few times. One end of the junction fails to match germline, which may point to a read error. V usage is TRBV10-3 and J usage is TRBJ2-5, with 7 bases fitting TRBD2. Germline V gives CDR1 ENHRY, CDR2 SYGVKD. The CDR3 is made up of 16 amino acids. The CDR3 spells CAISEWAGAGQETQYF. In nucleotides, the CDR3 is TGTGCCATCAGCGAGTGGGCGGGAGCGGGCCAAGAGACCCAGTACTTC.

The sample holds a few counts of this clonotype. This chain connects TRBV25-1 to TRBJ2-5; 12 bases map to TRBD2. Germline CDR1 reads MGHDK; CDR2 reads SYGVNS. The CDR3 covers 15 residues. Unmatched junction bases numbered 5, after V lost 5 bases and J lost 4 bases. Here the CDR3 reads CASSRLAGARETQYF. The CDR3 nucleotides read TGTGCCAGCAGTAGACTAGCGGGAGCAAGAGAGACCCAGTACTTC. Supplemented by reference TRBV25-1 and TRBJ2-5, the full variable domain reads EADIYQTPRYLVIGTGKKITLECSQTMGHDKMYWYQQDPGMELHLIHYSYGVNSTEKGDLSSESTVSRIRTEHFPLTLESARPSHTSQYLCASSRLAGARETQYFGPGTRLLVL.

This clonotype occurred a few times. This rearrangement joins TRBV27 to TRBJ2-3, with D possibly matching TRBD2 (6 bases). Per germline, CDR1 MNHEY and CDR2 SMNVEV (reference sequence). Trimming took 6 bases from V and 0 from J, leaving 16 bases between them. The CDR3 consists of 16 residues. In DNA form, the CDR3 reads TGTGCCAGCAGGCCCCTCGGGGCGGGGAGCACAGATACGCAGTATTTT. It is translated as CASRPLGAGSTDTQYF.

In its sample, this clonotype was seen many times. V is TRBV7-2 and J is TRBJ1-1; weak D call: TRBD1 (5 bases). The V end lost 3 bases, the J end lost 1 base, and 9 bases lay between the germline ends. Germline CDR1 is SGHTA and CDR2 is FQGNSA. This CDR3 has 14 residues. The CDR3 loop reads CASSFGATNTEAFF. In DNA, the CDR3 is TGTGCCAGCAGCTTTGGGGCTACGAACACTGAAGCTTTCTTT.

The rearrangement links TRBV6-5 to TRBJ2-4; no firm D call. This CDR3 is 13 amino acids long. Germline lookup yields CDR1 MNHEY and CDR2 SVGAGI. Trimming left V 0 bases short and J 7 bases short, with 7 bases between. CDR3 coding DNA: TGTGCCAGCAGTTACTCTGGCGGTAACATTCAGTACTTC. It specifies CASSYSGGNIQYF.

This clonotype occurred many times. The CDR3 nucleotides read TGTGCCACCTTTCGGGTGGGAGCCCTCTCCTACGAGCAGTACTTC. Its protein product is CATFRVGALSYEQYF. The rearrangement uses TRBV27 and TRBJ2-7; possibly TRBD2 for D (5 bases). The CDR3 is 15 residues long. CDR1 MNHEY and CDR2 SMNVEV come from the germline V gene (reference sequence). With 10 bases removed from V and 0 bases from J, the gap between germline ends came to 19 bases.